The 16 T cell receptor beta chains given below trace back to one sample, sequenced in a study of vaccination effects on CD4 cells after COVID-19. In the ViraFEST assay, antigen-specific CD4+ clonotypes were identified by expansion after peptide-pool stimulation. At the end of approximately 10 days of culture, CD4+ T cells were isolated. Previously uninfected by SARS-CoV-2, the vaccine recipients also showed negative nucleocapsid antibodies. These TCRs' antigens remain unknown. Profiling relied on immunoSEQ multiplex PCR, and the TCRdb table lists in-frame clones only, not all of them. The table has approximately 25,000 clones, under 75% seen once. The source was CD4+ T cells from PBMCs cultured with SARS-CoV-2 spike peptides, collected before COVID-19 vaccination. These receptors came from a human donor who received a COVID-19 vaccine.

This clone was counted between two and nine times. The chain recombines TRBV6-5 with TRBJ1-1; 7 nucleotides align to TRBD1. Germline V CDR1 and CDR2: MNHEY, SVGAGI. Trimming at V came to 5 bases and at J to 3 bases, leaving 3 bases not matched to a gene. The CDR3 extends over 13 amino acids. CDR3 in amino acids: CASSQQGYTEAFF. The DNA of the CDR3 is TGTGCCAGCAGTCAACAGGGGTACACTGAAGCTTTCTTT.

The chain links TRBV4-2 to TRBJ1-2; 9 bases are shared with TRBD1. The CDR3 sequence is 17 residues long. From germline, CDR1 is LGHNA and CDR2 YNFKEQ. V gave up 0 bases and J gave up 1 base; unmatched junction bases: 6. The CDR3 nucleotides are TGTGCCAGCAGCCAAGAGGGACAGGGAGGAAGTAACTATGGCTACACCTTC. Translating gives CASSQEGQGGSNYGYTF.

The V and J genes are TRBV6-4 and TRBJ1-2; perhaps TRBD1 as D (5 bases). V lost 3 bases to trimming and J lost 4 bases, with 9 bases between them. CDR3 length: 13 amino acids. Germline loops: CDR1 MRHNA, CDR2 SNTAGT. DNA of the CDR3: TGTGCCAGCAGTGAAACGGGACTCTATGGCTACACCTTC. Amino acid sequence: CASSETGLYGYTF.

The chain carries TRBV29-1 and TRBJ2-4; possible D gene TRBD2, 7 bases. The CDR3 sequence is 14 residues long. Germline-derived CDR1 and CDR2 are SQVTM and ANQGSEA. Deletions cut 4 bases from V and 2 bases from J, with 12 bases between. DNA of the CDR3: TGCAGCGTTGGGAGGGGGGGGACCAAAAACATTCAGTACTTC. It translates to CSVGRGGTKNIQYF.

CDR3: CASSNTGGETEAFF. CDR3 coding DNA: TGCGCCAGCAGCAACACAGGGGGAGAGACTGAAGCTTTCTTT. The chain combines TRBV5-1 with TRBJ1-1; 8 bases are a match to TRBD1. This CDR3 has 14 residues. Unmatched junction bases numbered 7, after V lost 4 bases and J lost 5 bases. Germline values: CDR1 SGHRS, CDR2 YFSETQ.

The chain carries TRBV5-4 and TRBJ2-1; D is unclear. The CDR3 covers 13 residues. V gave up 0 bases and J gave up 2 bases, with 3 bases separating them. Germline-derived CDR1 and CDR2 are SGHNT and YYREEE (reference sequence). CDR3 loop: CASSLGAYNEQFF. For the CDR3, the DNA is TGTGCCAGCAGCTTGGGCGCCTACAATGAGCAGTTCTTC.

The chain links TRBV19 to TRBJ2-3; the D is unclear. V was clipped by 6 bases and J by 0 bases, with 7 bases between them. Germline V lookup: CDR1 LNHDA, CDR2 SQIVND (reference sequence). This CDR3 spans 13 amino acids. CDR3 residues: CASRQTSTDTQYF. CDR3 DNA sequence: TGTGCCAGTAGACAGACTAGCACAGATACGCAGTATTTT.

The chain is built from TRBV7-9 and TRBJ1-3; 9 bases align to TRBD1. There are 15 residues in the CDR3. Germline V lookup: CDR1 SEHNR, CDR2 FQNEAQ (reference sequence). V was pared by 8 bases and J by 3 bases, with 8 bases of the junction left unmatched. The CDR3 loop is CASARTGALGNTIYF. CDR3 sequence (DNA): TGTGCCAGCGCTAGGACAGGGGCTCTTGGAAACACCATATATTTT.

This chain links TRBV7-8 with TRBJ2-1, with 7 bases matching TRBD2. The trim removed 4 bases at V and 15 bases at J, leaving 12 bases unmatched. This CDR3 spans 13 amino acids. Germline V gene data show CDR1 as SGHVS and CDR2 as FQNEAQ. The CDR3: CASSSTELAVPFF. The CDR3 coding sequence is TGTGCCAGCAGCTCGACCGAGCTAGCGGTGCCGTTCTTC.

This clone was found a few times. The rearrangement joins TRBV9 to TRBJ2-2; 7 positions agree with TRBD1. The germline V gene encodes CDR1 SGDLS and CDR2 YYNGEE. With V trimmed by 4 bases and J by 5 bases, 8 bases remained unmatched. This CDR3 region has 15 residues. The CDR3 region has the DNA TGTGCCAGCAGCATCGGGACAGTTGGTACCGGGGAGCTGTTTTTT. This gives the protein CASSIGTVGTGELFF.

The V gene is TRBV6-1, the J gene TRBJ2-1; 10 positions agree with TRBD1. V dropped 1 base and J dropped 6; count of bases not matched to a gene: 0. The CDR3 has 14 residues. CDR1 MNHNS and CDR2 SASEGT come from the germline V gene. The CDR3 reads CASSEGTGGNEQFF. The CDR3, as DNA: TGTGCCAGCAGTGAAGGGACAGGGGGCAATGAGCAGTTCTTC.

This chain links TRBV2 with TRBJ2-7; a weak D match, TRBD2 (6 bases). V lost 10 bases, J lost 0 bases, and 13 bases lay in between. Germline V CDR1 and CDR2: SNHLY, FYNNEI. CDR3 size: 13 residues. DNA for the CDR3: TGTGCCACCTATAGCGGCAGCTCCTACGAGCAGTACTTC. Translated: CATYSGSSYEQYF.

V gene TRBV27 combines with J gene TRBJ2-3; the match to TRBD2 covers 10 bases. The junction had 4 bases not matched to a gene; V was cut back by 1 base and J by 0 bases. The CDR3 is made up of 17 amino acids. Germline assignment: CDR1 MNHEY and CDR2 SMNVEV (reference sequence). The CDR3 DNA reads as TGTGCCAGCAGTTTATTTAGCGGGGGGTCTAGCACAGATACGCAGTATTTT. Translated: CASSLFSGGSSTDTQYF.

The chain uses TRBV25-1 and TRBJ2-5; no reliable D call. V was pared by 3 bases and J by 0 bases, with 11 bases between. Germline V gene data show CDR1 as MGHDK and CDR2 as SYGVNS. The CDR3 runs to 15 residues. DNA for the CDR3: TGTGCCAGCAGTGATAACGGGTATTACCAAGAGACCCAGTACTTC. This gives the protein CASSDNGYYQETQYF.

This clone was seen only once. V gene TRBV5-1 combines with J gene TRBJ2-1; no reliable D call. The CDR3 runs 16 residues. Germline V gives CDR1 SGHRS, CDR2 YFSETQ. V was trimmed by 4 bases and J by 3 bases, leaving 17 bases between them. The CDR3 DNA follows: TGCGCCAGCAGCCCTGGGGTGGTAGCAAGCTACAATGAGCAGTTCTTC. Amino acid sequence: CASSPGVVASYNEQFF.

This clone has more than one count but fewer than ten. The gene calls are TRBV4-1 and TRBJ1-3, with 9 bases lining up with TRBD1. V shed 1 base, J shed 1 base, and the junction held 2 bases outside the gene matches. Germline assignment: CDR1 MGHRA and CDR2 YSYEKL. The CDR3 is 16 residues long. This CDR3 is CASSQADRGSGNTIYF. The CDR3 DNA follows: TGCGCCAGCAGCCAAGCTGACAGGGGGTCTGGAAACACCATATATTTT.